What follows are 30 T cell receptor beta chains derived from one specimen sequenced in a study of low-dose radiotherapy and immunotherapy resistance in tumors. Time point indicated: after trial treatment. This sample's treatment: LDRT plus nivolumab, ipilimumab, low-dose cyclophosphamide and aspirin (RACIN trial). TRAV- and TRBV-specific primers, spanning alpha and beta chains, primed first-strand cDNA. An approximately 19-cycle PCR with a constant-region primer and V-primer adapter amplified TCRs. TCRdb called the reads again in MiXCR, with one record for every CDR3 protein. The sample has roughly 56,000 distinct CDR3 sequences, about 23% seen once; the top ten hold 5.5% to 8.5%. The specimen was PBMCs, collected after low-dose radiotherapy plus immunotherapy. The receptors shown here come from a male donor with prostate cancer.

This clonotype was seen ten or more times. This chain connects TRBV20-1 to TRBJ1-2; perhaps TRBD1 as D (6 bases). The CDR3 loop spans 15 amino acids. Germline CDR1 and CDR2: DFQATT and SNEGSKA (reference sequence). V was shortened by 4 bases and J by 2 bases, with 17 bases between the two germline ends. DNA of the CDR3: TGCAGTGCTACCCAGGGGCAGGGCGACAACTATGGCTACACCTTC. Translation: CSATQGQGDNYGYTF.

Comment on this clonotype: With only one base between it and a far larger clone, this is likely a read error. V and J are TRBV11-1 and TRBJ2-2; TRBD2 matches 10 bases. Germline CDR1 SGHAT, CDR2 FQDESV (reference sequence). The CDR3 runs 17 residues. The CDR3 is CASSIATSGANTGELFF. In nucleotides, the CDR3 is TGTGCCAGCAGCATAGCCACTAGCGGGGCAAACACCGGGGAGCTGTTTTTT.

About this clonotype: A far larger clone is a single base away, which makes a read error likely. The chain combines TRBV6-8 with TRBJ2-7; TRBD1 might be the D (6 bases). Trimming stripped 7 bases from V and 7 bases from J, with 20 bases between. The CDR3 has 14 residues. Germline CDR1 reads MNHGY; CDR2 reads SAAAGT. The CDR3 loop is CASNGQSSYNEQYF. The DNA for the CDR3 is TGTGCCAGCAATGGACAGAGCTCCTACAATGAGCAGTACTTC.

This clonotype was found many times. The chain combines TRBV21-1 with TRBJ1-3; TRBD1, the table's D call, was not compared with the DNA. TRBV21-1 is an annotated pseudogene. CDR3 size: 19 residues. The CDR3 region is CASSKGPLLYRGNGNTIYF. The CDR3 nucleotides are TGTGCCAGCAGCAAAGGGCCCCTTTTATACAGGGGGAACGGAAACACCATATATTTT.

There are many counts of this clonotype. This chain uses TRBV28 with TRBJ2-7, with D perhaps TRBD2 (6 bases). The CDR3 loop spans 15 amino acids. Trimming took off 6 bases at V and 2 bases at J, with 17 bases between the two ends. Germline CDR1 MDHEN, CDR2 SYDVKM. CDR3 in amino acids: CASSKGTGDTYEQYF. The CDR3, as DNA: TGTGCCAGCAGCAAAGGGACTGGAGATACCTACGAGCAGTACTTC.

This clonotype turned up a few times. This likely stems from a read error, as it lies one base from a far larger clone. The rearrangement joins TRBV11-3 to TRBJ2-7, with 9 nucleotides matching TRBD1. J was trimmed by 7 bases and V by 5 bases; bases with no gene match: 12. The CDR3 is 15 residues long. Germline V gene sequence: CDR1 SGHNT, CDR2 YENEEA. The CDR3 DNA reads TGTGCCAGCAGCCCGCGACAGGGGGGCTACAATGAGCAGTACTTC. Encoded protein: CASSPRQGGYNEQYF.

About this clonotype itself: It differs at one base from a far larger clone, so likely a read error. The V and J genes are TRBV6-2 or TRBV6-3 and TRBJ2-5; 8 nucleotides line up with TRBD2. Germline assignment: CDR1 MNHEY and CDR2 SVGEGT. J was trimmed by 11 bases and V by 0 bases; bases with no gene match: 14. This CDR3 is built from 16 residues. The CDR3 loop reads CASSYSMGGGPWEQYF. The CDR3 DNA reads as TGTGCCAGCAGTTACTCGATGGGCGGGGGGCCATGGGAGCAGTACTTC.

This clonotype was counted at least ten times. The chain is built from TRBV20-1 and TRBJ2-3, with TRBD2 identical over 12 bases. The CDR3 is 15 amino acids. With 2 bases clipped from V and 6 bases from J, the junction kept 6 bases outside the gene matches. The germline gives CDR1 DFQATT, CDR2 SNEGSKA (reference sequence). This CDR3 is CSARPSGRAGDTQYF. The CDR3 DNA is TGCAGTGCTAGACCTAGCGGGAGGGCGGGTGATACGCAGTATTTT.

The J gene is TRBJ1-1, the V gene TRBV4-1; D gene uncertain. The CDR3 totals 13 residues. The V end was cut by 4 bases, the J end by 5 bases, with 11 bases between. Germline V gives CDR1 MGHRA, CDR2 YSYEKL. CDR3 residues: CASSPEVRTEAFF. The CDR3 DNA is TGCGCCAGCAGCCCCGAGGTGAGGACTGAAGCTTTCTTT.

The chain uses TRBV29-1 and TRBJ2-7; the match to TRBD2 covers 7 bases. The germline V gene has CDR1 SQVTM and CDR2 ANQGSEA. V trimming: 0 bases; J trimming: 6 bases; junction bases outside the gene matches: 2. CDR3 size: 12 residues. CDR3 in amino acids: CSVEDGRGEQYF. The CDR3 DNA follows: TGCAGCGTTGAAGATGGGAGGGGCGAGCAGTACTTC.

The sample holds many counts of this clonotype. The genes are TRBV2 and TRBJ2-7, with D possibly TRBD2 on 5 matching bases. This CDR3 is 12 amino acids long. V was pared by 4 bases and J by 4 bases, with 8 bases between. CDR1 is SNHLY and CDR2 is FYNNEI in the germline V gene. DNA for the CDR3: TGTGCCAGCAGTGGAGGGTTATACGAGCAGTACTTC. It is translated as CASSGGLYEQYF.

This chain joins TRBV20-1 and TRBJ2-7; 9 bases map to TRBD2. CDR1 and CDR2 from the germline V gene are DFQATT and SNEGSKA (reference sequence). The CDR3 runs 15 residues. V lost 1 base and J lost 6; bases outside the gene matches: 10. The CDR3: CSARVLGGRAIEQYF. The CDR3 DNA is TGCAGTGCTAGAGTTCTTGGCGGGAGGGCCATCGAGCAGTACTTC.

This clonotype has a count of ten or more. The chain carries TRBV5-5 and TRBJ1-4; D gene uncertain. The CDR3 covers 14 residues. Looked up from germline, CDR1 is SGHKS and CDR2 is YYEKEE (reference sequence). Trimming removed 3 bases from V and 8 bases from J, with 14 bases in between. The CDR3 loop reads CASSSGLGHEKLFF. The CDR3 DNA is TGTGCCAGCAGCTCCGGCCTCGGTCACGAAAAACTGTTTTTT.

The J gene is TRBJ2-1, the V gene TRBV3-1; 11 bases agree with TRBD2. The V and J ends lost 5 bases and 5 bases, in that order; junction bases with no gene match: 8. Germline CDR1 is LGHDT and CDR2 is YNNKEL (reference sequence). The CDR3 spans 16 residues. The CDR3 region is CASSYLSGGAHNEQFF. DNA for the CDR3: TGTGCCAGCAGCTACCTTAGCGGGGGGGCCCACAATGAGCAGTTCTTC.

This clonotype was counted at least ten times. The CDR3 protein is CASSPRQGAYEQYF. The CDR3 bases are TGTGCCAGCAGCCCCCGACAGGGAGCCTACGAGCAGTACTTC. V and J are TRBV4-2 and TRBJ2-7, with 7 bases identical to TRBD1. V lost 4 bases and J lost 2; bases outside the gene matches: 5. This CDR3 comprises 14 residues. The germline V gene encodes CDR1 LGHNA and CDR2 YNFKEQ.

A few counts support this clonotype. V usage is TRBV19 and J usage is TRBJ2-2; tentative D call: TRBD2 (6 bases). Germline CDR1 is LNHDA and CDR2 is SQIVND (reference sequence). This CDR3 spans 12 amino acids. V was trimmed by 3 bases and J by 11 bases, leaving 10 bases between them. CDR3 sequence reads: CASSISAGELFF. The CDR3 DNA sequence: TGTGCCAGTAGTATCTCAGCGGGTGAGCTGTTTTTT.

The rearrangement uses TRBV7-2 and TRBJ1-6; D is undetermined. This CDR3 has 15 residues. Germline V lookup: CDR1 SGHTA, CDR2 FQGNSA. V dropped 5 bases and J dropped 10 bases, with 18 bases sitting between them. CDR3 sequence reads: CASSLPRGLGSPLHF. CDR3 bases: TGTGCCAGCAGCCTACCGAGAGGGTTAGGATCACCCCTCCACTTT.

This clonotype was found many times. This rearrangement joins TRBV28 to TRBJ1-2; D possibly corresponds to TRBD1 (5 bases). Trimming took off 2 bases at V and 7 bases at J, with 17 bases between the two ends. Germline loops: CDR1 MDHEN, CDR2 SYDVKM. The CDR3 runs to 15 residues. Here the CDR3 reads CASSLMGLGVSGYTF. The CDR3 DNA sequence: TGTGCCAGCAGTTTAATGGGGCTAGGGGTCAGTGGCTACACCTTC.

This clonotype has a count of ten or more. V gene TRBV20-1 combines with J gene TRBJ2-1; TRBD2 aligns across 11 bases. The CDR3 has 18 amino acids. In germline, CDR1 is DFQATT, CDR2 SNEGSKA (reference sequence). The J segment lost 6 bases and the V segment lost 0 bases, leaving 13 bases of the junction unmatched. The CDR3 nucleotides are TGCAGTGCTAGAGAGAGAATCGGACTAGCGGGCTACGCCAATGAGCAGTTCTTC. This translates into CSARERIGLAGYANEQFF.

This clonotype was seen ten or more times. CDR3 sequence: CSVEGGRGYEQFF. The CDR3, as DNA: TGCAGCGTTGAAGGGGGGAGAGGGTATGAGCAGTTCTTC. This rearrangement joins TRBV29-1 to TRBJ2-1; D possibly uses TRBD1 or TRBD2 (5 bases each). The CDR3 is made up of 13 amino acids. Trimming removed 1 base at V and 8 bases at J, with 12 bases between. Germline assignment: CDR1 SQVTM and CDR2 ANQGSEA.

The V call is TRBV6-6, the J call TRBJ2-5; 8 bases agree with TRBD1. The DNA end favors TRBJ2-7, so the J call may be wrong. Germline V gene data show CDR1 as MNHNY and CDR2 as SVGAGI (reference sequence). The CDR3 totals 15 residues. The CDR3 here is CASSYSGDRRAEQYF. CDR3 nucleotide sequence: TGTGCCAGCAGTTACTCCGGGGACAGGAGGGCCGAGCAGTACTTC.

This clonotype was counted ten times or more. The genes are TRBV10-3 and TRBJ1-2; tentatively, D is TRBD1 (5 bases). The V gene's germline CDR1 is ENHRY and CDR2 SYGVKD. V lost 4 bases, J lost 4 bases, and 10 bases lay in between. The CDR3 sequence is 13 residues long. Here the CDR3 DNA reads TGTGCCATCAGTGGGGGCACGGCCTATGGCTACACCTTC. Encoded protein: CAISGGTAYGYTF.

This clonotype was seen ten or more times. The V call is TRBV10-3, the J call TRBJ1-3, with TRBD1 identical over 9 bases. CDR3 length equals 15 residues. Germline CDR1 reads ENHRY; CDR2 reads SYGVKD. V shed 5 bases, J shed 8 bases, and the junction held 10 bases outside the gene matches. This CDR3 is CAISLLTGGADTIYF. The CDR3 bases are TGTGCCATCAGTCTACTCACAGGGGGCGCAGACACCATATATTTT.

This clonotype was counted ten times or more. J is TRBJ2-1 and V is TRBV7-6, with D possibly matching TRBD2 (7 bases). This CDR3 contains 14 residues. V was pared by 0 bases and J by 8 bases, with 11 bases between. Per the germline V gene, CDR1 is SGHVS and CDR2 is FNYEAQ. The CDR3 sequence: CASSLAGGPYEQFF. In DNA form, the CDR3 reads TGTGCCAGCAGCTTAGCGGGGGGGCCGTATGAGCAGTTCTTC. The variable domain in full, with the rest retrieved from reference TRBV7-6 and TRBJ2-1, is GAGVSQSPRYKVTKRGQDVALRCDPISGHVSLYWYRQALGQGPEFLTYFNYEAQQDKSGLPNDRFSAERPEGSISTLTIQRTEQRDSAMYRCASSLAGGPYEQFFGPGTRLTVL.

The chain has TRBV4-2 and TRBJ1-2, with D perhaps matching TRBD1 (5 bases). Trimming removed 1 base from V and 8 bases from J, with 14 bases in between. From germline, CDR1 is LGHNA and CDR2 YNFKEQ. The CDR3 has 14 residues. The CDR3, as DNA: TGTGCCAGCAGCCAAGCCGCAGGCGGGGGAGGCTACACCTTC. Its translation: CASSQAAGGGGYTF.

This clonotype was detected many times. The chain carries TRBV3-1 and TRBJ1-4, with 7 bases fitting TRBD1. From germline, CDR1 is LGHDT and CDR2 YNNKEL (reference sequence). Trimming cost V 8 bases and J 0 bases; bases outside gene matches: 18. The CDR3 runs 19 residues. This chain's CDR3 is CASGPPGGRFRATNEKLFF. The CDR3 DNA sequence: TGTGCCAGCGGTCCTCCAGGGGGGCGGTTTCGAGCAACTAATGAAAAACTGTTTTTT.

This clonotype showed up just a few times. The V call is TRBV19, the J call TRBJ1-5, with 7 bases aligning to TRBD1. CDR3 size: 14 residues. Looked up from germline, CDR1 is LNHDA and CDR2 is SQIVND (reference sequence). The junction had 6 bases not matched to a gene; V was cut back by 4 bases and J by 6 bases. CDR3 amino acids: CASSTGQLSQPQHF. The CDR3 DNA reads as TGTGCCAGTAGTACGGGACAGCTCAGTCAGCCCCAGCATTTT.

In the case of this clonotype: A far larger clone is just one base off, so this is likely a read error. The V and J genes are TRBV6-1 and TRBJ1-2; D is possibly TRBD1 (6 bases). Germline V lookup: CDR1 MNHNS, CDR2 SASEGT. CDR3 length: 15 residues. The V and J ends lost 7 bases and 8 bases respectively, with 23 bases between them. The CDR3 is CASIYDRRGTGGYTF. In DNA, the CDR3 is TGTGCCAGCATTTACGATCGGAGGGGGACGGGCGGCTACACCTTC.

This clonotype was seen many times. The CDR3 region is CSARLRVRGGSDQPQHF. CDR3 nucleotide sequence: TGCAGTGCTAGATTGCGGGTGAGGGGGGGGAGCGATCAGCCCCAGCATTTT. The chain is built from TRBV20-1 and TRBJ1-5; a possible D gene is TRBD1 (6 bases). V was cut by 2 bases and J by 5 bases, with 22 bases left in between. Per the germline V gene, CDR1 is DFQATT and CDR2 is SNEGSKA (reference sequence). The CDR3 is 17 amino acids.

In this sample, this clonotype turned up once. CDR3 in DNA: TGTGCCAGCAGCGCCGCCGGGACGGTCCCCGAGCAGTACTTC. Translated: CASSAAGTVPEQYF. V is TRBV11-2 and J is TRBJ2-7, with D perhaps given as TRBD1 or TRBD2 (5 bases each). This CDR3 is 14 amino acids long. V lost 5 bases and J lost 6, with 17 bases in between. Germline V CDR1 and CDR2: SGHAT, FQNNGV.